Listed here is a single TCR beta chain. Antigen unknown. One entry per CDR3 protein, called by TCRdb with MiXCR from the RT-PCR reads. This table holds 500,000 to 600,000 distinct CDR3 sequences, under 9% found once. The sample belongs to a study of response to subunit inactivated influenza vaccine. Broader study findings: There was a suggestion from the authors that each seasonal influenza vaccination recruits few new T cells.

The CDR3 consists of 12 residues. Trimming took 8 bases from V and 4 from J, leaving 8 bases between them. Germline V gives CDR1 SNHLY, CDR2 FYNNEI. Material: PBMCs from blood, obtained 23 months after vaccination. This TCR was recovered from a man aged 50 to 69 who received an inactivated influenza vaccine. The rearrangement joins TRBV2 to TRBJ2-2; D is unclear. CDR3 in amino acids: CASVGATGELFF. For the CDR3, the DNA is TGTGCCAGCGTGGGCGCCACCGGGGAGCTGTTTTTT.